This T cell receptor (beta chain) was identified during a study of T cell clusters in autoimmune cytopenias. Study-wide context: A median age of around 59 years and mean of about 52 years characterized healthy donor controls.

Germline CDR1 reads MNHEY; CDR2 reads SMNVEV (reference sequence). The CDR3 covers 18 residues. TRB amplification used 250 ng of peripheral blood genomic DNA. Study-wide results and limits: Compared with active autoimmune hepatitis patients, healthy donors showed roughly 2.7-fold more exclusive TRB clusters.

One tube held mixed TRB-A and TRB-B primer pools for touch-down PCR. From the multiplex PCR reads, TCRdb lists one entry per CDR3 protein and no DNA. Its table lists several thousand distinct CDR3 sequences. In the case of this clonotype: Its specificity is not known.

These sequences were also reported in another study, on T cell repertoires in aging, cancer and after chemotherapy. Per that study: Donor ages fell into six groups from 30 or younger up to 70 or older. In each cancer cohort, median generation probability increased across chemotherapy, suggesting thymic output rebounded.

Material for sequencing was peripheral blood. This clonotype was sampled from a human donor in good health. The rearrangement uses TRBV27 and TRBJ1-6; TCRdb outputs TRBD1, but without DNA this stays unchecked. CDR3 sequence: CASSRSKTGTANNSPLHF.